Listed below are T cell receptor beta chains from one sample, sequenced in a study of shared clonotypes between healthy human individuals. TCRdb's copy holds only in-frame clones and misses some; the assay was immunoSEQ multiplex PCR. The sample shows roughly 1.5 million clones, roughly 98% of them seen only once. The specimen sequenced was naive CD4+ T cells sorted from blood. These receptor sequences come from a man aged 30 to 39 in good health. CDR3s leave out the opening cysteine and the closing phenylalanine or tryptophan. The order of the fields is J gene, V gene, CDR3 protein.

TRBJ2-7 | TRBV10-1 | ASSPSGNTYEQY
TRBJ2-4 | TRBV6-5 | ASRGGLLAKNIQY
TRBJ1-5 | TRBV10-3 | AISENRGAQPQH
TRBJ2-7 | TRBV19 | ATIGRSYEQY
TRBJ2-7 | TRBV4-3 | ASSKDRGRDYEQY
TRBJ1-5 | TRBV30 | AWSVLENQPQH
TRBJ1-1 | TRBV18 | ASSPRQGGTEAF
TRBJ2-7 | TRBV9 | ASSPGMSTTYEQY
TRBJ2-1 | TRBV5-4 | ASRKETSSYNEQF
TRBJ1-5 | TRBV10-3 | AISPAGANQPQH
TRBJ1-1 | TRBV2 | ASSWVWENTEAF
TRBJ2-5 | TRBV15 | ATSRQGQETQY
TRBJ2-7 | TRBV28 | ATGGTPYEQY
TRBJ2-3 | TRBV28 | ASRGKLAGGITDTQY
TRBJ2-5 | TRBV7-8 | ASSLYDQETQY
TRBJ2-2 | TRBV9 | ASSIRDPGELF
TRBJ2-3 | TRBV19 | ASSIDLFRDSTDTQY
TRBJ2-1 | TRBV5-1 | ASSSPSGSGNEQF
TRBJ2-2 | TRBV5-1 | ASSLEGFTGELF
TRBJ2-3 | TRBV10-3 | AIRGLLTDTQY
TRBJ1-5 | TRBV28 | ASSLSRGTQPQH
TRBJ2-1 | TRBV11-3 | ASSSGQAAYNEQF
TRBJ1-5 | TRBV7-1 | ASSLSEPQPQH
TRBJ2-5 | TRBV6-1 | ASSEFRVLTNQETQY
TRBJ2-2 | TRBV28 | ASSLNTGELF
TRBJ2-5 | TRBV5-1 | ASSLEFMAKKPQETQY
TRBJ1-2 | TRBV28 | ASSSGGGYT
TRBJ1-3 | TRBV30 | AWSVSPTSGNTIY
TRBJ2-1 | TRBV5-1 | ASSSLPIAGGFNEQF
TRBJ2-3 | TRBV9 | ASSVGSSSFTDTQY
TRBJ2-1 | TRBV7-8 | ASSLVVGGEQF
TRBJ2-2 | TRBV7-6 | ASSSRQGSIGELF
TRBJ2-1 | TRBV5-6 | ASSLGDRAIIDNEQF
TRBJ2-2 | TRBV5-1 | ASSLRGDGELF
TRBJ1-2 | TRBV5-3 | ARRRTEGYNYGYT
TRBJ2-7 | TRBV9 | ASSVGVAGGPYEQY
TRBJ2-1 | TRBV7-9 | ASSLQDLAGNNEQF
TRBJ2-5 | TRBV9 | ASSVEGAGGPGETQY
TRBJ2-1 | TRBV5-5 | ASTRSSGIYNEQF
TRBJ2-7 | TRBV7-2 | ASSFGRLVSSYEQY
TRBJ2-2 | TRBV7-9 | ASSPRLAGTLETGELF
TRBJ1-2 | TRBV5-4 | ASNTGTRGGNYGYT
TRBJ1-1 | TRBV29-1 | SVSRQGNTEAF
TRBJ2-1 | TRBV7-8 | ASSLLALPYNEQF
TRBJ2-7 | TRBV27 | ASTYLGDYEQY